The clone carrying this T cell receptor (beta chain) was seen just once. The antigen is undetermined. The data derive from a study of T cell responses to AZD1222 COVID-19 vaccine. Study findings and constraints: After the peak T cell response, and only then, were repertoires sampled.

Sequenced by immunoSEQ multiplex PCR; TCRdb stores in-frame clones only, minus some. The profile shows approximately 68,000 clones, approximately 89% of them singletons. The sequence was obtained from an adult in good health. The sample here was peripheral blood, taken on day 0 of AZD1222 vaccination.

CDR3: CASSEVDWVNTEAFF. CDR3 DNA sequence: TGTGCCAGCAGTGAGGTCGACTGGGTGAACACTGAAGCTTTCTTT. The chain carries TRBV6-1 and TRBJ1-1, with D uncertain. Trimming took 3 bases from V and 0 from J, leaving 11 bases between them. CDR1 MNHNS and CDR2 SASEGT come from the germline V gene. The CDR3 contains 15 residues.